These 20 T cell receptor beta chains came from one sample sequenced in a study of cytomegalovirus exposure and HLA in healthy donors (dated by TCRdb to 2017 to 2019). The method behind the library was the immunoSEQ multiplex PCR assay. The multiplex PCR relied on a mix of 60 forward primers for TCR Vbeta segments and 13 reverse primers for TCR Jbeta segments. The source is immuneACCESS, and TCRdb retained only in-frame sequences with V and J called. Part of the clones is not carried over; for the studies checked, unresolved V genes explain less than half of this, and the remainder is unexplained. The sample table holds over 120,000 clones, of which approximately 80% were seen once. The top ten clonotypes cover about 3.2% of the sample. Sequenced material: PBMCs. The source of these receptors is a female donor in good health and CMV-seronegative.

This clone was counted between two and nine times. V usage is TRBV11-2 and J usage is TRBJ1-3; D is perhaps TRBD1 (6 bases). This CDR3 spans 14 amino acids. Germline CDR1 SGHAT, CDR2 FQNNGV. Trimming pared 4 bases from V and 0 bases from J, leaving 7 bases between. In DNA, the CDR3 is TGTGCCAGCAGCTCAGGGGCCTCTGGAAACACCATATATTTT. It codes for CASSSGASGNTIYF. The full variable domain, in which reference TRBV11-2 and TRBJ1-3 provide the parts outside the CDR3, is EAGVAQSPRYKIIEKRQSVAFWCNPISGHATLYWYQQILGQGPKLLIQFQNNGVVDDSQLPKDRFSAERLKGVDSTLKIQPAKLEDSAVYLCASSSGASGNTIYFGEGSWLTVV.

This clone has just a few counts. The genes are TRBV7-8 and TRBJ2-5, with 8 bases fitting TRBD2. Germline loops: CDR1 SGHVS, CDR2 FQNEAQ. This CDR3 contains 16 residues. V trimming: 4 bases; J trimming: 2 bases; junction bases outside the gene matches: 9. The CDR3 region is CASSSLGSGAQETQYF. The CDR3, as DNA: TGTGCCAGCAGCTCCTTGGGTAGCGGGGCTCAAGAGACCCAGTACTTC.

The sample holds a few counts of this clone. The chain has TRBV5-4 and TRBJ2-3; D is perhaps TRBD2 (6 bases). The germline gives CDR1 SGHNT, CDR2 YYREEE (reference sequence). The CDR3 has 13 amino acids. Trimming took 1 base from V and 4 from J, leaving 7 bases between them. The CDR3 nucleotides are TGTGCCAGCAGCTTGACGGGGGCAGATACGCAGTATTTT. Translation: CASSLTGADTQYF.

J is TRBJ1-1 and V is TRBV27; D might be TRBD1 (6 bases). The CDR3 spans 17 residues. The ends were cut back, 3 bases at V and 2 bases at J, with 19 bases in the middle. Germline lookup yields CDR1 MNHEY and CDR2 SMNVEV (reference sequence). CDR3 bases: TGTGCCAGCAGTTTGAGTCGAAGCGGACAGATTAACACTGAAGCTTTCTTT. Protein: CASSLSRSGQINTEAFF.

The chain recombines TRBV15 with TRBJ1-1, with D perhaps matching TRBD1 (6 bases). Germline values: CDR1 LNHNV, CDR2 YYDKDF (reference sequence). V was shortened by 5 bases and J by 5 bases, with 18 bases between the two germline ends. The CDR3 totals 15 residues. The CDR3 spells CATSVRGGARTEAFF. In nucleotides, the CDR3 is TGTGCCACCAGCGTACGGGGGGGGGCACGGACTGAAGCTTTCTTT.

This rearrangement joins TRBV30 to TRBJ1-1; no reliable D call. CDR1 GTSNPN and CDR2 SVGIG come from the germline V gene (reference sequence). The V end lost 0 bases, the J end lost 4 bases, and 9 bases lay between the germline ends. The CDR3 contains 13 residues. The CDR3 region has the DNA TGTGCCTGGAGTGTAAGCCATATCACTGAAGCTTTCTTT. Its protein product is CAWSVSHITEAFF.

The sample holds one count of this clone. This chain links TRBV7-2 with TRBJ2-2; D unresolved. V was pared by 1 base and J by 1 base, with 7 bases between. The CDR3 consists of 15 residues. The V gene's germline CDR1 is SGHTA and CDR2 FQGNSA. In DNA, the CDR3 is TGTGCCAGCAGCTTAGTGGCGGTGAACACCGGGGAGCTGTTTTTT. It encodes CASSLVAVNTGELFF. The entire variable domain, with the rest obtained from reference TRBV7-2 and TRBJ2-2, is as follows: GAGVSQSPSNKVTEKGKDVELRCDPISGHTALYWYRQSLGQGLEFLIYFQGNSAPDKSGLPSDRFSAERTGGSVSTLTIQRTQQEDSAVYLCASSLVAVNTGELFFGEGSRLTVL.

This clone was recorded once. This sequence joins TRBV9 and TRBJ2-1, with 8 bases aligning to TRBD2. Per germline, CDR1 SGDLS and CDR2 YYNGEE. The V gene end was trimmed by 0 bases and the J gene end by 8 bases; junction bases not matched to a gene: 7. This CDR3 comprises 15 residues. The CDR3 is CASSVASSGSYEQFF. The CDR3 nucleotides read TGTGCCAGCAGCGTAGCTTCCAGCGGGAGTTATGAGCAGTTCTTC.

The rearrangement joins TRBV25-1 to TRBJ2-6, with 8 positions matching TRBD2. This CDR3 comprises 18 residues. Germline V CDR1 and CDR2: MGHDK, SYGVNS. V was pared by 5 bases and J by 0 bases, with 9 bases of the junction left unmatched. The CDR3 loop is CASSPLGLAVSGANVLTF. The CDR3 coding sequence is TGTGCCAGCAGTCCCCTAGGACTAGCAGTCTCTGGGGCCAACGTCCTGACTTTC.

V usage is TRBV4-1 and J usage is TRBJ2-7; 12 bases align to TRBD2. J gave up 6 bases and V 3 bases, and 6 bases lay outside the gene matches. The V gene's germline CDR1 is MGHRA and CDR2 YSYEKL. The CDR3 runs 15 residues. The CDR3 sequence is CASSHILAGGPEQYF. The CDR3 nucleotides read TGCGCCAGCAGCCACATACTAGCGGGAGGACCCGAGCAGTACTTC.

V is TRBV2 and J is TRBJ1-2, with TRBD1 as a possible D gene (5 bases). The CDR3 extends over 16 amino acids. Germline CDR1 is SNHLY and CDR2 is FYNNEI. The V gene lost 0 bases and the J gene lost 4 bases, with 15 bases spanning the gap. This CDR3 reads CASSEAHLAGGYGYTF. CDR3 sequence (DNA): TGTGCCAGCAGTGAAGCCCATCTCGCGGGGGGCTATGGCTACACCTTC.

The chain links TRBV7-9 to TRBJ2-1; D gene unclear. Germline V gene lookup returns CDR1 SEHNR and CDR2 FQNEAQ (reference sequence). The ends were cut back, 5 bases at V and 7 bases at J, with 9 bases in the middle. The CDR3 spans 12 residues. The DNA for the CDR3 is TGTGCCAGCAGCACGGGTAGGAATGAGCAGTTCTTC. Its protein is CASSTGRNEQFF.

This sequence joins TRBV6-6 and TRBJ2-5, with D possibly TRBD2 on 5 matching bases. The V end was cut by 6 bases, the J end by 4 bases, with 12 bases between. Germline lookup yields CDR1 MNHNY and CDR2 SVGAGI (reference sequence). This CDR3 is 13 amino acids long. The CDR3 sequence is CASSLNRGETQYF. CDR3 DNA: TGTGCCAGCAGCTTAAACCGGGGAGAGACCCAGTACTTC.

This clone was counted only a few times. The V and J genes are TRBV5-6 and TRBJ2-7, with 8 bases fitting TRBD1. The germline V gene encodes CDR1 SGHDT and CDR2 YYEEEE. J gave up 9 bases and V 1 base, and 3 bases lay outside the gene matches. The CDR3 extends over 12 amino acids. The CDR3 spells CASSLPDRGQYF. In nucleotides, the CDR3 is TGTGCCAGCAGCTTGCCTGACAGGGGGCAGTACTTC.

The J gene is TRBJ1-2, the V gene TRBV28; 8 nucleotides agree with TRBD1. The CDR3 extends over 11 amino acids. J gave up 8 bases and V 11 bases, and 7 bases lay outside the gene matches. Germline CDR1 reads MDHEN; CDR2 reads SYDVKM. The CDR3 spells CAEESGGGYTF. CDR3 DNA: TGTGCCGAAGAGTCAGGGGGCGGCTACACCTTC.

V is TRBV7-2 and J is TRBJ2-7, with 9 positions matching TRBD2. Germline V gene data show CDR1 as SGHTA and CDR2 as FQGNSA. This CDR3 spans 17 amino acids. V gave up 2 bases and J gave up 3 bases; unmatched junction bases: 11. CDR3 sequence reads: CASSLKHGLAKVYEQYF. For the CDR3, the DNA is TGTGCCAGCAGCTTAAAACACGGACTAGCGAAGGTCTACGAGCAGTACTTC. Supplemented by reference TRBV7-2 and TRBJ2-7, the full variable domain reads GAGVSQSPSNKVTEKGKDVELRCDPISGHTALYWYRQSLGQGLEFLIYFQGNSAPDKSGLPSDRFSAERTGGSVSTLTIQRTQQEDSAVYLCASSLKHGLAKVYEQYFGPGTRLTVT.

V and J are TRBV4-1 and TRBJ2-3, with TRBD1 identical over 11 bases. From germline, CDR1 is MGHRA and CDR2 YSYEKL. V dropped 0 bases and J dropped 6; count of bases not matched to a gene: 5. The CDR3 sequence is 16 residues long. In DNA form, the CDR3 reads TGCGCCAGCAGCCAAGATCGAGGACAGGGGGCGGATACGCAGTATTTT. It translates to CASSQDRGQGADTQYF.

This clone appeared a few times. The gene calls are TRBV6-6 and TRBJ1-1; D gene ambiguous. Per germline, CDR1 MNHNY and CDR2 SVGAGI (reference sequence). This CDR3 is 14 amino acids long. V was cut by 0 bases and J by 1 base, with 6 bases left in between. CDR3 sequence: CASSYSNRNTEAFF. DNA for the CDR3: TGTGCCAGCAGTTACTCGAACAGGAACACTGAAGCTTTCTTT.

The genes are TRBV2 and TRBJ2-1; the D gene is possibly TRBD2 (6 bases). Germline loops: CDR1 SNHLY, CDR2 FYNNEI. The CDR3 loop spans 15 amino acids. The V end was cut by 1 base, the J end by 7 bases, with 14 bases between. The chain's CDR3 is CASSEEGRGGNEQFF. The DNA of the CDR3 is TGTGCCAGCAGTGAAGAAGGGCGCGGAGGGAATGAGCAGTTCTTC.

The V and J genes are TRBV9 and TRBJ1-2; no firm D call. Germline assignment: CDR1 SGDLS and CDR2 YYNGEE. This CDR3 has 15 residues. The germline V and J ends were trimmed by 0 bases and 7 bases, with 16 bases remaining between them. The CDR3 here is CASSVDSFGKGGYTF. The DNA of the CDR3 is TGTGCCAGCAGCGTAGACAGTTTCGGGAAGGGTGGCTACACCTTC.